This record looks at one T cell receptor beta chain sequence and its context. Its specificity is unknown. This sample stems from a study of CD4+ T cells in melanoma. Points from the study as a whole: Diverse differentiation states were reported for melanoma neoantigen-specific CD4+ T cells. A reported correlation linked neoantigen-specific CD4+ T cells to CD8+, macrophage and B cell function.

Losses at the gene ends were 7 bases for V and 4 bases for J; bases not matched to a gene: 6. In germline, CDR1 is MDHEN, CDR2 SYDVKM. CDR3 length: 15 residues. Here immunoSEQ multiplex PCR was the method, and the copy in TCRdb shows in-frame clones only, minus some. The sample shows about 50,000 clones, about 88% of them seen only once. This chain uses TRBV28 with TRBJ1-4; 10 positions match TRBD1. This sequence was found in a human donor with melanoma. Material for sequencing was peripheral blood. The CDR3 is CASTPTGGRNEKLFF. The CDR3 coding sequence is TGTGCCAGCACCCCGACAGGGGGCCGTAATGAAAAACTGTTTTTT.